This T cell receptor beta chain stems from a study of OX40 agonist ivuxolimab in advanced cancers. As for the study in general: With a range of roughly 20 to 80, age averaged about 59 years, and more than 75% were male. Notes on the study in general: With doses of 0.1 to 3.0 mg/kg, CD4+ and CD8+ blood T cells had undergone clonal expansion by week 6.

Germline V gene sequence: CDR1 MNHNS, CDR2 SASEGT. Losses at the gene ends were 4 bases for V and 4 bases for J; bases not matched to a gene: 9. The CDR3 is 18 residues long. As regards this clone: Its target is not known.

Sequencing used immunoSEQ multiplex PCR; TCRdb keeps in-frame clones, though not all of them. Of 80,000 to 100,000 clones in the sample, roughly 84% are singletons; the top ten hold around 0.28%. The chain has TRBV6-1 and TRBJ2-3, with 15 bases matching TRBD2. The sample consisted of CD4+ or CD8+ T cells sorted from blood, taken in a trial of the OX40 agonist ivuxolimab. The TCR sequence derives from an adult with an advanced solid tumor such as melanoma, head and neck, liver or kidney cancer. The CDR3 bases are TGTGCCAGCAGTGGGTTAGGACTAGCGGGGGGGTTGTCAGATACGCAGTATTTT. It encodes CASSGLGLAGGLSDTQYF.